The 9 T cell receptor beta chains given below trace back to one sample, sequenced in a study of blood T cell repertoires in COVID-19. Sequencing used immunoSEQ multiplex PCR; TCRdb keeps in-frame clones, though not all of them. The data show some 160,000 clones, with roughly 79% seen just once and about 9% held by the top ten. The sample was peripheral blood. The source is a man between 45 and 60 years old with active or convalescent COVID-19.

This rearrangement joins TRBV6-2 or TRBV6-3 to TRBJ2-7, with 10 bases that match TRBD1. This CDR3 is 15 amino acids long. Per the germline V gene, CDR1 is MNHEY and CDR2 is SVGEGT. V gave up 1 base and J gave up 5 bases; unmatched junction bases: 5. The CDR3 coding sequence is TGTGCCAGCAGTTACTACGCCGGGACAGGGGACGAGCAGTACTTC. Encoded protein: CASSYYAGTGDEQYF.

V usage is TRBV9 and J usage is TRBJ1-6, with 9 nucleotides matching TRBD1. The CDR3 consists of 16 residues. Trimming at V came to 2 bases and at J to 9 bases, leaving 9 bases not matched to a gene. The germline V gene encodes CDR1 SGDLS and CDR2 YYNGEE. The CDR3 sequence: CASSVGDRVFTSPLHF. In nucleotides, the CDR3 is TGTGCCAGCAGCGTTGGGGACAGGGTGTTCACTTCACCCCTCCACTTT.

Only one count was recorded for this clone. This chain uses TRBV19 with TRBJ2-5; the match to TRBD1 covers 7 bases. CDR1 and CDR2 (germline): LNHDA, SQIVND (reference sequence). The trim removed 5 bases at V and 1 base at J, leaving 7 bases unmatched. CDR3 length equals 15 residues. The CDR3 region is CASSPPGQFQETQYF. The CDR3 nucleotides read TGTGCCAGTAGTCCCCCGGGACAGTTCCAAGAGACCCAGTACTTC.

This clone has just one count. The chain recombines TRBV27 with TRBJ1-5; maybe TRBD1 (6 bases). This CDR3 has 15 amino acids. Trimming took off 3 bases at V and 1 base at J, with 10 bases between the two ends. Germline V gene lookup returns CDR1 MNHEY and CDR2 SMNVEV (reference sequence). CDR3 loop: CASSFSQGSNQPQHF. The CDR3 bases are TGTGCCAGCAGTTTCTCGCAGGGGAGCAATCAGCCCCAGCATTTT.

The rearrangement links TRBV7-9 to TRBJ2-1; 7 bases agree with TRBD2. The V segment lost 10 bases and the J segment 8 bases; nucleotides outside the gene matches: 11. This CDR3 spans 13 amino acids. In germline, CDR1 is SEHNR, CDR2 FQNEAQ (reference sequence). The CDR3 region is CAIRWGGSDEQFF. The CDR3 DNA sequence: TGTGCCATTCGGTGGGGCGGGAGTGATGAGCAGTTCTTC.

In nucleotides, the CDR3 is TGTGCTAGTGCTCAAAGTGGGCGGGGAGGCAGCGGGAGGCTCTACAATGAGCAGTTCTTC. It is translated as CASAQSGRGGSGRLYNEQFF. The chain couples TRBV12-5 to TRBJ2-1, with TRBD2 matching over 9 bases. J gave up 3 bases and V 7 bases, and 22 bases lay outside the gene matches. CDR1 and CDR2 from the germline V gene are LGHNT and FRNRAP. This CDR3 region has 20 residues. The full variable domain, its missing parts supplied by reference TRBV12-5 and TRBJ2-1, is DARVTQTPRHKVTEMGQEVTMRCQPILGHNTVFWYRQTMMQGLELLAYFRNRAPLDDSGMPKDRFSAEMPDATLATLKIQPSEPRDSAVYFCASAQSGRGGSGRLYNEQFFGPGTRLTVL.

This clone has a handful of counts. This chain connects TRBV7-9 to TRBJ2-3, with 13 bases that match TRBD2. The CDR3 loop spans 15 amino acids. CDR1 and CDR2 (germline): SEHNR, FQNEAQ (reference sequence). V shed 7 bases and J 6 bases; nucleotides not matched to a gene: 7. In nucleotides, the CDR3 is TGTGCCAGCACCCGGGGACTAGCGGGATCGGATACGCAGTATTTT. Translating it yields CASTRGLAGSDTQYF.

The V and J genes are TRBV6-1 and TRBJ2-7, with 8 bases lining up with TRBD1. The CDR3 extends over 15 amino acids. Per germline, CDR1 MNHNS and CDR2 SASEGT. V was clipped by 2 bases and J by 1 base; unmatched bases: 4. The DNA of the CDR3 is TGTGCCAGCAGTGAAACGGGACAGGCGTCCTACGAGCAGTACTTC. The encoded protein is CASSETGQASYEQYF.

This rearrangement joins TRBV5-1 to TRBJ2-7; D is perhaps TRBD1 (5 bases). Trimming took 4 bases from V and 0 from J, leaving 17 bases between them. Germline V CDR1 and CDR2: SGHRS, YFSETQ. The CDR3 spans 16 residues. In DNA, the CDR3 is TGCGCCAGCAGCCGGGCGGCGGACAAGAGCTCCTACGAGCAGTACTTC. Protein: CASSRAADKSSYEQYF.